The 22 T cell receptor beta chains in this list originate from one sample, sequenced in a study of shared clonotypes between healthy human individuals. TCRdb's table, derived via immunoSEQ multiplex PCR, lists solely in-frame clones and lacks some. This table holds about 2,500,000 clones, approximately 94% found once. The sample comprised naive CD4+ T cells sorted from blood. Subset reported: CD45RA+ positively selected. The source is a man aged 18 to 35 in good health.

The chain employs TRBV6-5 and TRBJ2-5, with D uncertain. The CDR3 contains 15 residues. The V end was cut by 0 bases, the J end by 2 bases, with 10 bases between. CDR1 is MNHEY, CDR2 SVGAGI, per germline. CDR3 sequence (DNA): TGTGCCAGCAGTTACTCTGGGCCAGCACAAGAGACCCAGTACTTC. Amino acid sequence: CASSYSGPAQETQYF.

The chain combines TRBV6-6 with TRBJ2-5; 8 bases map to TRBD2. CDR3 length: 13 amino acids. The V and J ends lost 4 bases and 4 bases, in that order; junction bases with no gene match: 2. Germline CDR1 and CDR2: MNHNY and SVGAGI (reference sequence). CDR3 in DNA: TGTGCCAGCAGTTCGACTAGCGTAGAGACCCAGTACTTC. Residues: CASSSTSVETQYF.

This sequence joins TRBV11-2 and TRBJ2-5, with D possibly called TRBD1 or TRBD2 (5 bases each). CDR3 size: 15 residues. Germline-derived CDR1 and CDR2 are SGHAT and FQNNGV. Deletions cut 5 bases from V and 10 bases from J, with 23 bases between. The CDR3 sequence is CASSPDGAASRGQYF. The CDR3 DNA is TGTGCCAGCAGCCCGGACGGGGCGGCTAGTCGGGGCCAGTACTTC.

The chain uses TRBV10-1 and TRBJ2-2, with no clear D. The CDR3 length is 14 residues. The V gene lost 1 base and the J gene lost 0 bases, with 3 bases spanning the gap. Germline lookup yields CDR1 WNHNN and CDR2 SYGVQD (reference sequence). Written as DNA, the CDR3 is TGCGCCAGCAGTGAGTGGGCGAACACCGGGGAGCTGTTTTTT. It codes for CASSEWANTGELFF.

Worth noting for this clone: Other DNA sequences from this sample encode an identical CDR3 as well. This chain joins TRBV6-1 and TRBJ1-3; unclear D gene. The germline V gene has CDR1 MNHNS and CDR2 SASEGT. The V end was cut by 2 bases, the J end by 0 bases, with 5 bases between. This CDR3 has 14 amino acids. CDR3 DNA: TGTGCCAGCAGTGAACTGGGCTCTGGAAACACCATATATTTT. It is translated as CASSELGSGNTIYF.

V and J are TRBV12-5 and TRBJ2-7; 7 bases map to TRBD2. From germline, CDR1 is LGHNT and CDR2 FRNRAP. J lost 2 bases, V lost 1 base, and 8 bases had no gene match. This CDR3 comprises 16 residues. The CDR3 spells CASGLGLAEIPYEQYF. CDR3 nucleotide sequence: TGTGCTAGTGGTTTGGGACTAGCAGAAATTCCCTACGAGCAGTACTTC.

This clone was observed a few times. The chain employs TRBV6-5 and TRBJ1-6, with unresolved D. CDR3 length equals 14 residues. Per germline, CDR1 MNHEY and CDR2 SVGAGI. V lost 3 bases to trimming and J lost 9 bases, with 12 bases between them. The CDR3 nucleotides read TGTGCCAGCAGTTATGGTGGTATCGGTTCACCCCTCCACTTT. This gives the protein CASSYGGIGSPLHF.

This rearrangement joins TRBV21-1 to TRBJ2-7; TRBD2, as called in the table, went unchecked against the DNA. TRBV21-1 is an annotated pseudogene. The CDR3 runs 17 residues. The CDR3 region is CASSNRLAVCPEYEQYF. The CDR3 region has the DNA TGTGCCAGCAGCAATCGACTAGCGGTTTGTCCCGAATACGAGCAGTACTTC.

This sequence joins TRBV2 and TRBJ2-3; 10 bases are shared with TRBD2. The V and J ends lost 8 bases and 0 bases, in that order; junction bases with no gene match: 8. The CDR3 has 16 amino acids. Germline loops: CDR1 SNHLY, CDR2 FYNNEI. CDR3 protein: CASGASGGSSTDTQYF. The CDR3 region has the DNA TGTGCCAGCGGGGCTAGCGGGGGCTCTAGCACAGATACGCAGTATTTT. The whole variable domain, filled in from reference TRBV2 and TRBJ2-3, reads EPEVTQTPSHQVTQMGQEVILRCVPISNHLYFYWYRQILGQKVEFLVSFYNNEISEKSEIFDDQFSVERPDGSNFTLKIRSTKLEDSAMYFCASGASGGSSTDTQYFGPGTRLTVL.

The chain couples TRBV7-6 to TRBJ2-2; D gene uncertain. Per germline, CDR1 SGHVS and CDR2 FNYEAQ. This CDR3 region has 18 residues. Trimming took 4 bases from V and 0 from J, leaving 18 bases between them. The CDR3 spells CASSSRMAGYANTGELFF. The CDR3 region has the DNA TGTGCCAGCAGCTCCCGTATGGCAGGTTACGCGAACACCGGGGAGCTGTTTTTT.

This clone was counted once. V and J are TRBV11-1 and TRBJ2-2; D gene ambiguous. CDR1 and CDR2 (germline): SGHAT, FQDESV (reference sequence). V shed 3 bases and J shed 2 bases, with 16 bases lying between them. CDR3 length: 17 amino acids. CDR3 DNA: TGTGCCAGCAGCTTTGGCCCCCAGGAGTCCAACACCGGGGAGCTGTTTTTT. This translates into CASSFGPQESNTGELFF. The full variable domain, completed using reference TRBV11-1 and TRBJ2-2, is EAEVAQSPRYKITEKSQAVAFWCDPISGHATLYWYRQILGQGPELLVQFQDESVVDDSQLPKDRFSAERLKGVDSTLKIQPAELGDSAMYLCASSFGPQESNTGELFFGEGSRLTVL.

The chain employs TRBV30 and TRBJ2-3, with TRBD1 matching 7 bases. After removal of 0 bases from V and 4 bases from J, the junction contained 7 bases not matched to a gene. This CDR3 is built from 15 residues. The germline gives CDR1 GTSNPN, CDR2 SVGIG (reference sequence). The CDR3, as DNA: TGTGCCTGGAGTGTACCAGGGGGTATCGCAGATACGCAGTATTTT. Its translation is CAWSVPGGIADTQYF. Full variable domain (remainder filled in from reference TRBV30 and TRBJ2-3): SQTIHQWPATLVQPVGSPLSLECTVEGTSNPNLYWYRQAAGRGLQLLFYSVGIGQISSEVPQNLSASRPQDRQFILSSKKLLLSDSGFYLCAWSVPGGIADTQYFGPGTRLTVL.

This clone has only one observation. The J gene is TRBJ2-2, the V gene TRBV5-6, with D uncertain. The CDR3 totals 15 residues. Trimming left V 0 bases short and J 1 base short, with 7 bases between. CDR1 is SGHDT, CDR2 YYEEEE, per germline. DNA for the CDR3: TGTGCCAGCAGCTTGGTTGGGAAGAACACCGGGGAGCTGTTTTTT. Translation gives CASSLVGKNTGELFF. The full variable domain, with the rest looked up from reference TRBV5-6 and TRBJ2-2, is DAGVTQSPTHLIKTRGQQVTLRCSPKSGHDTVSWYQQALGQGPQFIFQYYEEEERQRGNFPDRFSGHQFPNYSSELNVNALLLGDSALYLCASSLVGKNTGELFFGEGSRLTVL.

The V gene is TRBV28, the J gene TRBJ2-7, with a possible D match to TRBD2 (7 bases). The V end lost 2 bases, the J end lost 3 bases, and 11 bases lay between the germline ends. Looked up from germline, CDR1 is MDHEN and CDR2 is SYDVKM. The CDR3 extends over 14 amino acids. The chain's CDR3 is CASSLNGGLYEQYF. As DNA, the CDR3 is TGTGCCAGCAGTTTAAACGGGGGGCTCTACGAGCAGTACTTC.

The chain is built from TRBV9 and TRBJ2-1; 10 bases align to TRBD2. The CDR3 loop spans 14 amino acids. CDR1 and CDR2 from the germline V gene are SGDLS and YYNGEE. The junction had 5 bases not matched to a gene; V was cut back by 2 bases and J by 9 bases. The CDR3, as DNA: TGTGCCAGCAGCGTGCTAGCGGGAGCCGGTGAGCAGTTCTTC. Its translation: CASSVLAGAGEQFF.

V and J are TRBV10-3 and TRBJ2-1, with a tentative D call TRBD2 (6 bases). CDR3 length: 14 residues. Germline assignment: CDR1 ENHRY and CDR2 SYGVKD. V lost 7 bases to trimming and J lost 9 bases, with 19 bases between them. The CDR3 reads CAIKLGSVAGEQFF. The CDR3 region has the DNA TGTGCCATCAAACTCGGGAGTGTCGCCGGTGAGCAGTTCTTC.

On this clone itself: Distinct nucleotide sequences in the sample also encode this CDR3. This rearrangement joins TRBV6-5 to TRBJ2-7; D is unresolved. Germline V lookup: CDR1 MNHEY, CDR2 SVGAGI. V lost 0 bases and J lost 0, with 12 bases in between. This CDR3 comprises 16 residues. The CDR3 loop is CASSYSNLRSSYEQYF. DNA of the CDR3: TGTGCCAGCAGTTACTCGAACCTTAGGAGCTCCTACGAGCAGTACTTC.

J is TRBJ1-2 and V is TRBV10-2, with D tentatively TRBD1 (5 bases). This CDR3 has 15 amino acids. Germline V CDR1 and CDR2: WSHSY, SAAADI. The V and J ends lost 5 bases and 5 bases respectively, with 18 bases between them. The CDR3 loop is CASSFSGTEAYGYTF. The DNA of the CDR3 is TGCGCCAGCAGTTTCTCCGGGACCGAGGCTTATGGCTACACCTTC.

The chain links TRBV4-3 to TRBJ2-3; 7 bases fit TRBD2. The ends lost 6 bases at V and 3 bases at J; junction bases unmatched: 3. The CDR3 is 13 residues long. Germline V CDR1 and CDR2: LGHNA, YSLEER. CDR3 sequence reads: CASRSAGTDTQYF. Written as DNA, the CDR3 is TGCGCCAGCAGGTCAGCGGGAACAGATACGCAGTATTTT.

The chain recombines TRBV5-4 with TRBJ2-2; no firm D call. Trimming left V 6 bases short and J 1 base short, with 7 bases between. This CDR3 region has 13 residues. CDR1 is SGHNT and CDR2 is YYREEE in the germline V gene (reference sequence). In DNA form, the CDR3 reads TGTGCCAGCAACCTGCGGAACACCGGGGAGCTGTTTTTT. It codes for CASNLRNTGELFF. Looking up the rest from reference TRBV5-4 and TRBJ2-2 gives the full variable domain: ETGVTQSPTHLIKTRGQQVTLRCSSQSGHNTVSWYQQALGQGPQFIFQYYREEENGRGNFPPRFSGLQFPNYSSELNVNALELDDSALYLCASNLRNTGELFFGEGSRLTVL.

The chain employs TRBV18 and TRBJ2-1; D unresolved. This CDR3 is built from 13 residues. Trimming shortened V by 1 base and J by 5 bases, and 6 bases separated the two germline ends. Per germline, CDR1 KGHSH and CDR2 LQKENI. The CDR3 DNA is TGTGCCAGCTCACCACTTAACGACAATGAGCAGTTCTTC. Translated: CASSPLNDNEQFF.

This chain uses TRBV11-2 with TRBJ2-7; TRBD2 agrees at 12 bases. Germline values: CDR1 SGHAT, CDR2 FQNNGV. The CDR3 is 17 amino acids. J lost 7 bases, V lost 1 base, and 11 bases had no gene match. As DNA, the CDR3 is TGTGCCAGCAGCTTAGCGACCGCACTAGCGGGAGGCGGAGAGCAGTACTTC. This translates into CASSLATALAGGGEQYF.